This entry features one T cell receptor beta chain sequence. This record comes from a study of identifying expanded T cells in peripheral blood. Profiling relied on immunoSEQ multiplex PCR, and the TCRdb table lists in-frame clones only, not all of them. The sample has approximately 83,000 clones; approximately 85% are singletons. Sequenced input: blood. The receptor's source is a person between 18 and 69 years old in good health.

The CDR3 protein is CASSRQLAGRETQYF. CDR3 DNA: TGTGCCAGCAGCCGTCAACTAGCGGGAAGAGAGACCCAGTACTTC. This chain joins TRBV7-6 and TRBJ2-5; TRBD2 matches 10 bases. The V gene end was trimmed by 5 bases and the J gene end by 4 bases; junction bases not matched to a gene: 7. This CDR3 comprises 15 residues. Germline CDR1 is SGHVS and CDR2 is FNYEAQ.